This T cell receptor (beta chain) was documented in a study of T-cell reconstitution after alpha-beta-depleted transplantation in children. The length of the CDR3 is 14 residues. V shed 5 bases and J shed 3 bases, with 13 bases lying between them. The germline gives CDR1 SGHTA, CDR2 FQGNSA. Preparation of the TCRbeta library involved a method that used unique molecular identifiers. From the PCR reads, TCRdb called clonotypes with MiXCR, one entry per CDR3 protein. The sample records fewer than 700,000 distinct CDR3 sequences, about an eighth being singletons. A remark on this clonotype: No antigen is known for it.

Regarding the study as a whole: Surviving recipient T cells and thymic progenitors accounted for the high day-60 TCRbeta diversity observed in some patients. One year post-transplant, T-cell counts and diversity were largely derived from T cells produced anew.

This clonotype was sampled from a male patient younger than 18 who had a stem cell transplant for acute myeloid leukemia, so the T cells may come from the graft donor. The chain couples TRBV7-2 to TRBJ1-2; D might be TRBD1 (6 bases). Material: PBMCs, mostly from graft donor cells, obtained 360 days after TCRalphabeta/CD19-depleted stem cell transplant. The DNA of the CDR3 is TGTGCCAGCAGCCCACAGGGAGGTGACTATGGCTACACCTTC. Amino acid sequence: CASSPQGGDYGYTF. Complete variable domain (other parts from reference TRBV7-2 and TRBJ1-2): GAGVSQSPSNKVTEKGKDVELRCDPISGHTALYWYRQSLGQGLEFLIYFQGNSAPDKSGLPSDRFSAERTGGSVSTLTIQRTQQEDSAVYLCASSPQGGDYGYTFGSGTRLTVV.